The T cell receptor (beta chain) under discussion was sequenced for a study of blood T cell repertoires in COVID-19. Study context: Acute and convalescent COVID-19 samples came from the United States, Italy and Spain. Sample material is recorded as cDNA or gDNA derived from T cells, B-cell-depleted T cells, or PBMCs.

In the source study's methods: From reference gene primer amplification, estimates of nucleated cell counts were derived. Measured with immunoSEQ multiplex PCR; TCRdb has only the in-frame clones, and not every one. That table gives V, J and clone size, and the DNA gave D and trimming. The table includes about 110,000 clones, 70% to 90% detected once. The sequence was obtained from a human donor in a cohort sampled during active COVID-19. Sequenced: peripheral blood.

The CDR3 spells CASSSEPTRSEAFF. CDR3 DNA: TGTGCCAGCAGCTCGGAACCTACGAGGTCTGAAGCTTTCTTT. The chain employs TRBV5-4 and TRBJ1-1; D remains unclear. Deletions cut 3 bases from V and 6 bases from J, with 15 bases between. There are 14 residues in the CDR3. CDR1 and CDR2 (germline): SGHNT, YYREEE (reference sequence).